This TCR beta chain emerged from a study of T cell responses to AZD1222 COVID-19 vaccine. Study-wide findings and caveats: Reports say nearly half of spike-specific TCRs go after unmutated variant regions. Vaccination with two AZD1222 doses was followed by a rise in Spike-specific TCR breadth and depth. Mostly white British, mostly female donors; authors suggested clonal diversity may be underestimated.

Repertoires were generated with immunoSEQ multiplex PCR, while TCRdb's copy carries only in-frame clones and drops some. The sample consists of more than 150,000 clones, around 92% of them appearing once. CDR1 and CDR2 from the germline V gene are LGHDT and YNNKEL (reference sequence). This CDR3 contains 14 residues. Trimming took off 1 base at V and 7 bases at J, with 11 bases between the two ends. In the case of this clone: Its matching antigen is unknown.

The specimen was peripheral blood, collected on day 0 of AZD1222 vaccination. The receptor was derived from an adult in good health. V gene TRBV3-1 (or the pseudogene TRBV3-2) combines with J gene TRBJ2-1; no reliable D call. Written as DNA, the CDR3 is TGTGCCAGCAGCCAAGTAACGGTCAAAAATGAGCAGTTCTTC. It is translated as CASSQVTVKNEQFF.